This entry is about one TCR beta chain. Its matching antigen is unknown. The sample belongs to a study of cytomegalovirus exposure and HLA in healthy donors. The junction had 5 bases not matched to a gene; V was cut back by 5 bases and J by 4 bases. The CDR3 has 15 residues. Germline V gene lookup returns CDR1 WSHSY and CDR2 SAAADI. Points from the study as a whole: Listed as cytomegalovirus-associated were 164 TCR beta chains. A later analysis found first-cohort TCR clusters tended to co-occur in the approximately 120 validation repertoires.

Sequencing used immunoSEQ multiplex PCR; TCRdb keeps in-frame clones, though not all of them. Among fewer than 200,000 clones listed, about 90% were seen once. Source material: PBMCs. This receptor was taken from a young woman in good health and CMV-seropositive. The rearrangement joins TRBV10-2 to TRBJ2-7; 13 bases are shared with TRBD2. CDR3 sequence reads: CASSWTSGGVYEQYF. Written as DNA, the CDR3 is TGCGCCAGCAGTTGGACTAGCGGGGGTGTTTACGAGCAGTACTTC.